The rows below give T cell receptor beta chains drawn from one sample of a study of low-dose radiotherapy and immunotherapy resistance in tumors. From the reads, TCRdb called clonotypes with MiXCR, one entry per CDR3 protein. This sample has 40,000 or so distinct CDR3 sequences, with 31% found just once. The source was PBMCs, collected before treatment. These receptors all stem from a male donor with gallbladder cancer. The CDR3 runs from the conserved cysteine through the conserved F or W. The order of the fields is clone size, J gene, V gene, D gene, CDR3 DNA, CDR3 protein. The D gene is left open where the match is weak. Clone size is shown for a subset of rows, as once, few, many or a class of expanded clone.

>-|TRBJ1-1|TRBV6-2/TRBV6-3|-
TGTGCCAGCATCCCCTGGGGCGGGGTCTTTCTGAACACTGAAGCTTTCTTT
CASIPWGGVFLNTEAFF
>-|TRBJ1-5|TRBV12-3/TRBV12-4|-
TGTGCCAGCAGTTTAAGCGGGCCCCAGCATTTT
CASSLSGPQHF
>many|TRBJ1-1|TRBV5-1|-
TGCGCCAGCAGCTTGTATAGGGGAAACACTGAAGCTTTCTTT
CASSLYRGNTEAFF
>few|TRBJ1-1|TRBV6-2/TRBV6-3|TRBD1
TGTGCCAGCAGTGAAGTCCCAGGGGGAGCTTTCTTT
CASSEVPGGAFF
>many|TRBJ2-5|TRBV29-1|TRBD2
TGCAGCGTTGAAGCTAGCGGGGTCCCACAAGAGACCCAGTACTTC
CSVEASGVPQETQYF
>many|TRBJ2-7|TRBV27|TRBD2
TGTGCCAGCAGTTATATCGTGGGGGGGTACTACGAGCAGTACTTC
CASSYIVGGYYEQYF
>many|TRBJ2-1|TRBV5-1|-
TGCGCCAGCAGTGGAGGGGGGATCGGCAATGAGCAGTTCTTC
CASSGGGIGNEQFF
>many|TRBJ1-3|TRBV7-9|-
TGTGCCAGCACCTGGAGAAGGGGTTTGCCTGGAAACACCATATATTTT
CASTWRRGLPGNTIYF
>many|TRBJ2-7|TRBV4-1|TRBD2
TGCGCCAGCAGCCTGCTACTTACCGGGACTAGGATCTCCTACGAGCAGTACTTC
CASSLLLTGTRISYEQYF
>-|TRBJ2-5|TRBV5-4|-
TGTGCCAGCAGCTTGGATAGGGGAGTCGGAGAGACCCAGTACTTC
CASSLDRGVGETQYF
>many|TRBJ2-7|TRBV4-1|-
TGCGCCAGCAGCCAAGGATCGGGGGGCGTATACGAGCAGTACTTC
CASSQGSGGVYEQYF
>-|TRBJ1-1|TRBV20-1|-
TGCAGTGCCCCGGACACAAAGGGCGACACTGAAGCTTTCTTT
CSAPDTKGDTEAFF
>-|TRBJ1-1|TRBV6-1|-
TGTGCCAGCAACCACCCCAAGGGCCCTGAAGCTTTCTTT
CASNHPKGPEAFF
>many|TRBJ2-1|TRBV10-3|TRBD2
TGTGCCACCAAAGGGACTAGCGGGAGGGGTGGCGAGCAGTTCTTC
CATKGTSGRGGEQFF
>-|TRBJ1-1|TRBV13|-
TGTGCCAGCAGCCGAGACAGGACGGGCACTGAAGCTTTCTTT
CASSRDRTGTEAFF
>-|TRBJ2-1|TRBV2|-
TGTGCCAGCAGTGAATTTTCCCCCCGCAATGAGCAGTTCTTC
CASSEFSPRNEQFF
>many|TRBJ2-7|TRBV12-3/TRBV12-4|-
TGTGCCAGCATTTCCAGCTCCTACGAGCAGTACTTC
CASISSSYEQYF
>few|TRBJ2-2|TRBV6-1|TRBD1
TGTGCCAGCAGGCTGGACAGGGGCAACACCGGGGAGCTGTTTTTT
CASRLDRGNTGELFF
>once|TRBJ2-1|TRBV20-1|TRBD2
TGCAGTGCTAGAGAAGCGGAGCGGGGGCGGAACAATGAGCAGTTCTTC
CSAREAERGRNNEQFF
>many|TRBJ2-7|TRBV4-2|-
TGTGCCAGCAGCCAAGACCCACAGTACGAGCAGTACTTC
CASSQDPQYEQYF
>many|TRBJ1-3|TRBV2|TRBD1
TGTGCCAGCAGACCCTTGACAGGGGACTCTGGAAACACCATATATTTT
CASRPLTGDSGNTIYF
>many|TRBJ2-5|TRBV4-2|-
TGTGCCAGCAGCCAAATGGGGGCGTTGGAGACCCAGTACTTC
CASSQMGALETQYF
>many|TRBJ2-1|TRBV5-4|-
TGTGCCAGCAGCTTGGGGGACATACTCTACAATGAGCAGTTCTTC
CASSLGDILYNEQFF
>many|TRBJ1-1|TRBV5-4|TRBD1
TGTGCCAGCAGCTTCGGACAGGCTTTGCAGGCTTTCTTT
CASSFGQALQAFF
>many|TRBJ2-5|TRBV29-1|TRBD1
TGCAGCGTTGAAGGAGTGAGGGACAGGGGATACCAAGAGACCCAGTACTTC
CSVEGVRDRGYQETQYF
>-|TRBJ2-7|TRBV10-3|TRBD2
TGTGCCACCAAATTTAGCGGGGCTGATTACGAGCAGTACTTC
CATKFSGADYEQYF
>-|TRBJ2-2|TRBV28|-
TGTGCCAGCACCACGGGGACCGGGGAGCTGTTTTTT
CASTTGTGELFF
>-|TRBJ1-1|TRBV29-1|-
TGCAGCGTTGCGGGAGGCGGGGGCACTGAAGCTTTCTTT
CSVAGGGGTEAFF
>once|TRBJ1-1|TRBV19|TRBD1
TGTGCCAGAACCCCTACGAGGGACAGAAACACTGAAGCTTTCTTT
CARTPTRDRNTEAFF
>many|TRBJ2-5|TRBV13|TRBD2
TGTGCCAGCAGTGGACTAGCGGGAGGCGGGAAGACCCAGTACTTC
CASSGLAGGGKTQYF
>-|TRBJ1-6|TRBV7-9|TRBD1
TGTGCCAGCAGCACGACAGGGAGAAATTCACCCCTCCACTTT
CASSTTGRNSPLHF
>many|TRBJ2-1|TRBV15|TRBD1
TGTGCCACCAGCTCGGGACAGGGGAGTGTCGATGAGCAGTTCTTC
CATSSGQGSVDEQFF
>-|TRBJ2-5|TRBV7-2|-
TGTGCCAGCAGCTTAGTAGCCTCCCAAGAGACCCAGTACTTC
CASSLVASQETQYF
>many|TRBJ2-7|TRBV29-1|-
TGCAGCGTTGAATCAGGAGGGGCGAGGTCCTACGAGCAGTACTTC
CSVESGGARSYEQYF
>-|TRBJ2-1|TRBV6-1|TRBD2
TGTGCCAGCAGATTAGCGGGAGGTTCCTACAATGAGCAGTTCTTC
CASRLAGGSYNEQFF
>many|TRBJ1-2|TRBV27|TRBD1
TGTGCCAGCAGACGACAGGGGAAATTTGGCTACACCTTC
CASRRQGKFGYTF
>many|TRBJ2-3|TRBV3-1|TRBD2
TGTGCCAGCAGCCCTTCACTAGCGGGGCCTAGCACAGATACGCAGTATTTT
CASSPSLAGPSTDTQYF
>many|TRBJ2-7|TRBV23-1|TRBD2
TGCGCCAGCACCGGAACCTTAGCGGGGGGCTACGAGCAGTACTTC
CASTGTLAGGYEQYF
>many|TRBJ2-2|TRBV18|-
TGTGCCAGCAGCCCGGACAGGAACACCGGGGAGCTGTTTTTT
CASSPDRNTGELFF
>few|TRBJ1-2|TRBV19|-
TGTGCCAGTAGTCCCCAGGGATTCTATGGCTACACCTTC
CASSPQGFYGYTF
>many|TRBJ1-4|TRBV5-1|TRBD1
TGCGCCAGCAGCTTGGAAGACAGGGGAATCGGCAATGAAAAACTGTTTTTT
CASSLEDRGIGNEKLFF
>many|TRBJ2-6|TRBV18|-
TGTGCCAGCTCCCCCGGGACGGTGTATGTGGCGGGGGCCAACGTCCTGACTTTC
CASSPGTVYVAGANVLTF
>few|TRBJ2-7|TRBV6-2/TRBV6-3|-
TGTGCCAGCACGTTTCGTCTGTCGTACGAGCAGTACTTC
CASTFRLSYEQYF
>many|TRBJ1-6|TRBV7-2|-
TGTGCCAGCAGCTTAAGCAGGGATAATTCACCCCTCCACTTT
CASSLSRDNSPLHF
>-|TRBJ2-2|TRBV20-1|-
TGCAGTGCCTACCCGGCTCAGAAGGGGACCGGGGAGCTGTTTTTT
CSAYPAQKGTGELFF
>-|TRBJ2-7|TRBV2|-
TGTGCCAGCAGTGACCCTGGACAGCTTGAGCAGTACTTC
CASSDPGQLEQYF
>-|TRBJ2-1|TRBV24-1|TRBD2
TGTGCCACCAGGGGAGGGTACGATGAGCAGTTCTTC
CATRGGYDEQFF
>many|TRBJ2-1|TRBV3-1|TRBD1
TGTGCCAGCAGCCAAGTTCGGGACAGGGGGTCCAATGAGCAGTTCTTC
CASSQVRDRGSNEQFF
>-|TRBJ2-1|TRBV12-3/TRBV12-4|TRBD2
TGTGCCAGCACTTCAGGACTAGCGGGAGGGATGTACAATGAGCAGTTCTTC
CASTSGLAGGMYNEQFF
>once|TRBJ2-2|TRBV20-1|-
-
CSGRDFANTGELFFFF
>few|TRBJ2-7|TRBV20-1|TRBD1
TGCAGTGCAGGACAGGGTCTTTACGAGCAGTACTTC
CSAGQGLYEQYF
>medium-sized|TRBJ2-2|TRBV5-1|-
TGCGCCAGCAGCTTGGAACAGGGTTCGGTGTCGAAGCTGTTTTTT
CASSLEQGSVSKLFF
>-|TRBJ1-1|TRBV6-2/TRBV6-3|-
TGTGCCAGCAGTGAAGCCAGGGCATTGAGACCTGAAGCTTTCTTT
CASSEARALRPEAFF
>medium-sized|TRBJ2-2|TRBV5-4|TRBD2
TGTGCCAGCAGCCCTCCGGGACTAGCGGGAACCGGGGAGCTGTTTTTT
CASSPPGLAGTGELFF
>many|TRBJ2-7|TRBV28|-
TGTGCCAGCAGTTTATACACGGGGGAGCAGTACTTC
CASSLYTGEQYF